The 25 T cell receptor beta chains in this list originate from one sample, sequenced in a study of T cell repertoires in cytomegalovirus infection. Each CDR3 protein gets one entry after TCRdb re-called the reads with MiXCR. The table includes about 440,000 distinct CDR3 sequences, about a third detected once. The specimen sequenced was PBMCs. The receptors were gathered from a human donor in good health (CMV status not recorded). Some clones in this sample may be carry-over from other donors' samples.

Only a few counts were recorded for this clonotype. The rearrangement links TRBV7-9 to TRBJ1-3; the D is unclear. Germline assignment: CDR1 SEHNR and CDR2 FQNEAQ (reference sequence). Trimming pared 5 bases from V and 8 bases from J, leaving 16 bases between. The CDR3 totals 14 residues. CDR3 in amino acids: CASSPQAPPDTIYF. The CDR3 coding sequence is TGTGCCAGCAGCCCCCAGGCCCCTCCGGACACCATATATTTT.

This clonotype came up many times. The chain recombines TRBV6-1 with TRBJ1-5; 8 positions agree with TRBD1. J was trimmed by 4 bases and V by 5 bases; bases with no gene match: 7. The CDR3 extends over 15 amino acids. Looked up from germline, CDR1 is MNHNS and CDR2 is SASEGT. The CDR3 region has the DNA TGTGCCAGCAGTTCCGGGACAGGAAGAAATCAGCCCCAGCATTTT. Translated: CASSSGTGRNQPQHF.

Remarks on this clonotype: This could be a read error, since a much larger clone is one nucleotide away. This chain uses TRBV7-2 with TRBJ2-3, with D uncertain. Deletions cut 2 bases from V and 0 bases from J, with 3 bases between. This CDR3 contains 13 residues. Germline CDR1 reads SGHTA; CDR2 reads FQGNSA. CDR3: CASSLISTDTQYF. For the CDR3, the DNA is TGTGCCAGCAGCTTAATCAGCACAGATACGCAGTATTTT.

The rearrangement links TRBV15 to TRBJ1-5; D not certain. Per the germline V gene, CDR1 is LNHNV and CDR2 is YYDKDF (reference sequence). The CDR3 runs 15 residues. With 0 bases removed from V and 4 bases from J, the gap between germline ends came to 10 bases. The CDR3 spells CATSRDNSRNQPQHF. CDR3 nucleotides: TGTGCCACCAGCAGAGATAACTCTCGGAATCAGCCCCAGCATTTT. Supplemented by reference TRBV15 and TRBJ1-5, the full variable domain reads DAMVIQNPRYQVTQFGKPVTLSCSQTLNHNVMYWYQQKSSQAPKLLFHYYDKDFNNEADTPDNFQSRRPNTSFCFLDIRSPGLGDTAMYLCATSRDNSRNQPQHFGDGTRLSIL.

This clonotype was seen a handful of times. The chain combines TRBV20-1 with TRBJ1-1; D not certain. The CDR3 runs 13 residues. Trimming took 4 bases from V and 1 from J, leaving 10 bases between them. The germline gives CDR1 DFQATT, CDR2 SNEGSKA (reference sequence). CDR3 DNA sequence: TGCAGTGCTAAACCGGTAGGGAACACTGAAGCTTTCTTT. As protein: CSAKPVGNTEAFF.

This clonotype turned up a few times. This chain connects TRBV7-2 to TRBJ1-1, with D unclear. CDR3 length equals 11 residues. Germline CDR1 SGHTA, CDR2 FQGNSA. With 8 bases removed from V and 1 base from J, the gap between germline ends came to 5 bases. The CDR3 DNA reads TGTGCCAGCGCGAGGAACACTGAAGCTTTCTTT. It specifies CASARNTEAFF.

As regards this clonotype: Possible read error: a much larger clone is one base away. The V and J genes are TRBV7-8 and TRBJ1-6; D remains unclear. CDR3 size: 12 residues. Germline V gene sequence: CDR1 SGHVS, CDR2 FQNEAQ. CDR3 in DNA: TGTGCCAGCAGCTCCATTAATTCACACCTCCACTTT. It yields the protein CASSSINSHLHF.

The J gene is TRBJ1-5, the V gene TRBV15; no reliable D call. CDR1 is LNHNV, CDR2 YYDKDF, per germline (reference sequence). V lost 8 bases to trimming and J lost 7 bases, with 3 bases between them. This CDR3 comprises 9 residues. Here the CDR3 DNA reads TGTGCCACCGGACAGCCCCAGCATTTT. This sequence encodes CATGQPQHF. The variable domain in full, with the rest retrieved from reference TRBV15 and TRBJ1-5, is DAMVIQNPRYQVTQFGKPVTLSCSQTLNHNVMYWYQQKSSQAPKLLFHYYDKDFNNEADTPDNFQSRRPNTSFCFLDIRSPGLGDTAMYLCATGQPQHFGDGTRLSIL.

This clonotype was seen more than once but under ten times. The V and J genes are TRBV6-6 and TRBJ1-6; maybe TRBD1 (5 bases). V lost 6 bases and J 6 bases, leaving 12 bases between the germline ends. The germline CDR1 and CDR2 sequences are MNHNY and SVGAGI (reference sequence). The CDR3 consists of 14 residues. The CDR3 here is CASSPDSANSPLHF. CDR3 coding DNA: TGTGCCAGCAGCCCTGACAGCGCTAATTCACCCCTCCACTTT.

For the CDR3, the DNA is TGTGCCAGCAGTCCGGGATCTGCGGTGACTGAAGCTTTCTTT. It translates to CASSPGSAVTEAFF. The V gene is TRBV12-3 or TRBV12-4, the J gene TRBJ1-1; D unresolved. Trimming shortened V by 5 bases and J by 5 bases, and 15 bases separated the two germline ends. CDR3 length: 14 residues.

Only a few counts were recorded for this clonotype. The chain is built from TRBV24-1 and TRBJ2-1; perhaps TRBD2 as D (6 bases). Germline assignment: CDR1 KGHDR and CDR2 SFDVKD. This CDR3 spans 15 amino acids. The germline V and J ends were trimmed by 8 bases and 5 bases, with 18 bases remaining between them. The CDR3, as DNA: TGTGCCACCAATGCGGGGACGGAATGGGACAATGAGCAGTTCTTC. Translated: CATNAGTEWDNEQFF.

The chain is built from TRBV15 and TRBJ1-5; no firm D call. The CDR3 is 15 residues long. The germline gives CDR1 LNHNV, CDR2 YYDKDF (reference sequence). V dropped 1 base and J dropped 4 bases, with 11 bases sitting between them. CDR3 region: CATSRVRGANQPQHF. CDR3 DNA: TGTGCCACCAGCAGAGTCCGGGGAGCAAATCAGCCCCAGCATTTT.

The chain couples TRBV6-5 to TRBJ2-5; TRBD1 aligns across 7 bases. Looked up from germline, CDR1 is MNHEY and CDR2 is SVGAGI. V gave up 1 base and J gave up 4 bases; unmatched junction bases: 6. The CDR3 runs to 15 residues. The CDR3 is CASSYFQGVGETQYF. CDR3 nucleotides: TGTGCCAGCAGTTACTTTCAGGGGGTAGGAGAGACCCAGTACTTC.

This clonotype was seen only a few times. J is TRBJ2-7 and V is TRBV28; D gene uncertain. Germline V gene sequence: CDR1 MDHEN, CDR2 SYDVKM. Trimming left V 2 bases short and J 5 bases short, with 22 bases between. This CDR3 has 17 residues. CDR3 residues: CASSLGGSGLPWHEQYF. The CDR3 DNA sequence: TGTGCCAGCAGTTTAGGTGGTTCTGGGCTCCCTTGGCACGAGCAGTACTTC.

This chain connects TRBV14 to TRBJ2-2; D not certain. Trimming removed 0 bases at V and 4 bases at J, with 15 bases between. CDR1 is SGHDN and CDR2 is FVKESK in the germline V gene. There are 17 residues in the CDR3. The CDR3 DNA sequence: TGTGCCAGCAGCCAAGATAGGGCAGGATTGGTCACCGGGGAGCTGTTTTTT. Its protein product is CASSQDRAGLVTGELFF.

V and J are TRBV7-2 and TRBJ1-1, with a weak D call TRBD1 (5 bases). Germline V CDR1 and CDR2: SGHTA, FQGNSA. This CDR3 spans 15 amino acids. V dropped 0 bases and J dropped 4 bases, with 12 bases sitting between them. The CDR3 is CASSLAGTASTEAFF. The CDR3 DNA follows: TGTGCCAGCAGCTTAGCTGGGACCGCGAGCACTGAAGCTTTCTTT.

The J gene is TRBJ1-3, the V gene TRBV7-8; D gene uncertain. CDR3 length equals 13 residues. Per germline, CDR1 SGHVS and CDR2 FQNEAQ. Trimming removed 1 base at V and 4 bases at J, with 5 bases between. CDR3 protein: CASSLEQGNTIYF. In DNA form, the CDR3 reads TGTGCCAGCAGCTTAGAGCAGGGAAACACCATATATTTT.

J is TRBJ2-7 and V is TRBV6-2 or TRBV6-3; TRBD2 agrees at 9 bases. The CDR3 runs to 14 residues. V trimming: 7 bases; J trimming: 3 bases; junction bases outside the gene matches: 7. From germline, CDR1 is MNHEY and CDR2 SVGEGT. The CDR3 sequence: CASTLTSGIYEQYF. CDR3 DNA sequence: TGTGCCAGCACCCTGACTAGCGGAATCTACGAGCAGTACTTC.

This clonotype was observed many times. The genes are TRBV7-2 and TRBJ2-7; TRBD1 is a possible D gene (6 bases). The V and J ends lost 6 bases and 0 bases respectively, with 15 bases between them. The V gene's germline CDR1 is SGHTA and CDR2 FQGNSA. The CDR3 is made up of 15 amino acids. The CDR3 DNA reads TGTGCCAGCAGATACCGACAGGAAAGCTCCTACGAGCAGTACTTC. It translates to CASRYRQESSYEQYF.

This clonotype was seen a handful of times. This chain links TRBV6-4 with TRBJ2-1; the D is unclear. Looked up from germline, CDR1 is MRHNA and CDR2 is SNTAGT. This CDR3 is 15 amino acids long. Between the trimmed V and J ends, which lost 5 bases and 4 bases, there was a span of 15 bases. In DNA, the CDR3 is TGTGCCAGCAGTCCAGGTGTGCTGGGATACAATGAGCAGTTCTTC. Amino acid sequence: CASSPGVLGYNEQFF.

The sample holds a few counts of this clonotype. The CDR3 is CASSLNSVVTNEKLFF. DNA for the CDR3: TGCGCCAGCAGCTTGAATTCGGTAGTTACTAATGAAAAACTGTTTTTT. The chain has TRBV5-1 and TRBJ1-4; D is unresolved. This CDR3 spans 16 amino acids. V was trimmed by 1 base and J by 2 bases, leaving 12 bases between them. Germline CDR1 and CDR2: SGHRS and YFSETQ. Complete variable domain (other parts from reference TRBV5-1 and TRBJ1-4): KAGVTQTPRYLIKTRGQQVTLSCSPISGHRSVSWYQQTPGQGLQFLFEYFSETQRNKGNFPGRFSGRQFSNSRSEMNVSTLELGDSALYLCASSLNSVVTNEKLFFGSGTQLSVL.

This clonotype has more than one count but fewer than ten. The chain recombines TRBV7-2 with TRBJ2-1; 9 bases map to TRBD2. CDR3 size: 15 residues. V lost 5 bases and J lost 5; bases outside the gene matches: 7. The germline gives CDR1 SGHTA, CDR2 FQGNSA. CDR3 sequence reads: CASSNSGGQNNEQFF. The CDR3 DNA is TGTGCCAGCAGCAATAGCGGGGGACAGAACAATGAGCAGTTCTTC.

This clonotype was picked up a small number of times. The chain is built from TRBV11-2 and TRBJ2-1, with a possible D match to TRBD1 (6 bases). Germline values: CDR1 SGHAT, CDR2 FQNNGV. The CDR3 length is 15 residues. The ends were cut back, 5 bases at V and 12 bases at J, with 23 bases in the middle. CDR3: CASSPSGTPTSRQFF. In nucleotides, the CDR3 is TGTGCCAGCAGCCCATCCGGGACACCGACCTCTAGGCAGTTCTTC.

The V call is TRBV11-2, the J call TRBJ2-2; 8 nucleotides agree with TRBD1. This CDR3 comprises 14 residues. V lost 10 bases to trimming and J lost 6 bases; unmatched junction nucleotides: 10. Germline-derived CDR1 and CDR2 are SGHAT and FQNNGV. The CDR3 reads CATFTGTGAGELFF. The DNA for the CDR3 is TGTGCCACATTTACCGGGACAGGAGCCGGGGAGCTGTTTTTT.

The CDR3 nucleotides read TGTGCCAGCACCCTTAGACAGTCGCTCTCTGGGGCCAACGTCCTGACTTTC. It translates to CASTLRQSLSGANVLTF. The rearrangement joins TRBV12-3 or TRBV12-4 to TRBJ2-6; weak D call: TRBD1 (5 bases). CDR3 size: 17 residues. V lost 7 bases to trimming and J lost 0 bases, with 16 bases between them.